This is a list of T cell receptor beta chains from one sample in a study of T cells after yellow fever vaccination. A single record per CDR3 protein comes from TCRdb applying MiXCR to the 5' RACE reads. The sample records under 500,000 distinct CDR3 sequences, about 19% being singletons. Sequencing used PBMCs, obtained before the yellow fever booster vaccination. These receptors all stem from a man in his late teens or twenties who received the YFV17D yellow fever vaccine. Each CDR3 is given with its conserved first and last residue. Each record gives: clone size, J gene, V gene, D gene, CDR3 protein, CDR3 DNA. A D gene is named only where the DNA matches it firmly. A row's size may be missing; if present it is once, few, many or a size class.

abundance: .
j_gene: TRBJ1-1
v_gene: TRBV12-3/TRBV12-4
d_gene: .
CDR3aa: CASTQGLYTEAFF
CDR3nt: TGTGCCAGCACCCAGGGGCTTTACACTGAAGCTTTCTTT

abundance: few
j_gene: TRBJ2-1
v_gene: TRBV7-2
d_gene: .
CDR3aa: CASSLVWGGGYNEQFF
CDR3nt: TGTGCCAGCAGCTTAGTATGGGGGGGCGGCTACAATGAGCAGTTCTTC

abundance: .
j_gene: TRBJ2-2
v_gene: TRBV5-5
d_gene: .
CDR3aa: CASSLAWGNTGELFF
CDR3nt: TGTGCCAGCAGCTTGGCCTGGGGAAACACCGGGGAGCTGTTTTTT

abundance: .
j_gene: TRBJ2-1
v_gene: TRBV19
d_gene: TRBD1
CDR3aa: CASSVTFGTASYEQFF
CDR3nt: TGTGCCAGTAGTGTCACCTTCGGGACAGCTTCCTATGAGCAGTTCTTC

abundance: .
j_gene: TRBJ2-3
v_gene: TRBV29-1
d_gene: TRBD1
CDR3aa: CSVIQGATSTDTQYF
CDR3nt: TGCAGCGTCATCCAGGGGGCGACTAGCACAGATACGCAGTATTTT

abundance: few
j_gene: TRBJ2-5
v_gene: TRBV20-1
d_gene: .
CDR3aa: CSARPANQETQYF
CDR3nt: TGCAGTGCTAGACCAGCCAACCAAGAGACCCAGTACTTC

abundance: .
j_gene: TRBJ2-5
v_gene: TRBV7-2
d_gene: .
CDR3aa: CASSLVAGTAETQYF
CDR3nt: TGTGCCAGCAGCTTAGTGGCGGGCACGGCAGAGACCCAGTACTTC

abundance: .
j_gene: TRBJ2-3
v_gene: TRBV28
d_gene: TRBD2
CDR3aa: CASIAPSGGVTDTQYF
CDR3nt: TGTGCCAGCATAGCCCCTAGCGGGGGCGTCACAGATACGCAGTATTTT

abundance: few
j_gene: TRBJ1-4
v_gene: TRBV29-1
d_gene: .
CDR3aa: CSVEEGTSDEKLFF
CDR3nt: TGCAGCGTTGAAGAGGGGACATCGGATGAAAAACTGTTTTTT

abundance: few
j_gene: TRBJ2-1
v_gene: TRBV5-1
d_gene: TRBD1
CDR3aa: CASSYRDRAANEQFF
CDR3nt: TGCGCCAGCAGCTACCGGGACAGGGCTGCCAATGAGCAGTTCTTC

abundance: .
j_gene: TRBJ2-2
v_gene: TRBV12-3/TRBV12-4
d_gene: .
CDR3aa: CASSLPRPGRNTGELFF
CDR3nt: TGTGCCAGCAGTTTACCACGTCCCGGACGGAACACCGGGGAGCTGTTTTTT

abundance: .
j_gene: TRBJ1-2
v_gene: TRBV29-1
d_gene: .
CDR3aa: CSVEGWGLNYGYTF
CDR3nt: TGCAGCGTTGAGGGCTGGGGGCTAAACTATGGCTACACCTTC

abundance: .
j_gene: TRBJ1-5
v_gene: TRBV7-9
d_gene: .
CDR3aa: CASSETGIQPQHF
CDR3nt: TGTGCCAGCAGCGAAACAGGGATTCAGCCCCAGCATTTT

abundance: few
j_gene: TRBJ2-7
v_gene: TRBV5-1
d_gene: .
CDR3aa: CASRPGHGSYEQYF
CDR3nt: TGCGCCAGCAGACCGGGACACGGCTCCTACGAGCAGTACTTC

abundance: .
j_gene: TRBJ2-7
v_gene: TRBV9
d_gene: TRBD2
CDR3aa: CASSVAGGGAIYEQYF
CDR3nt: TGTGCCAGCAGCGTAGCTGGCGGGGGGGCAATATACGAGCAGTACTTC

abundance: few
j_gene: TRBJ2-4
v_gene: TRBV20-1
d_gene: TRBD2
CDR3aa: CSAPSGAHIQYF
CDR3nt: TGCAGTGCCCCTAGCGGGGCCCACATTCAGTACTTC

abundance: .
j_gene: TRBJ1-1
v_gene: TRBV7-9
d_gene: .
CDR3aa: CASSLADREGTEAFF
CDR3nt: TGTGCCAGCAGCTTAGCGGATCGGGAGGGTACTGAAGCTTTCTTT

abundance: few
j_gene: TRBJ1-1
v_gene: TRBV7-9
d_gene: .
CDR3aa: CASSLGGLRAFF
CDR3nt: TGTGCCAGCAGCTTAGGGGGTCTTCGGGCTTTCTTT

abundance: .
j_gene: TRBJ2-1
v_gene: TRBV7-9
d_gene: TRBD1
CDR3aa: CASDGWAGGYNEQFF
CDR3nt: TGTGCCAGCGATGGGTGGGCAGGGGGATACAATGAGCAGTTCTTC

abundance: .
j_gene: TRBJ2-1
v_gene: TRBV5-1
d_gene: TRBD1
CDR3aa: CASSWGPGGEQFF
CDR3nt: TGCGCCAGCAGCTGGGGCCCAGGGGGTGAGCAGTTCTTC

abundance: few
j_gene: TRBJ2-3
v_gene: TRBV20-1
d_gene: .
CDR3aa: CSAASRSSTDTQYF
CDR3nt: TGCAGTGCTGCTAGCAGATCTAGCACAGATACGCAGTATTTT

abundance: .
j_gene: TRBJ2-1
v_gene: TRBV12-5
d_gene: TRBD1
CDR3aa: CASGSLGTAEQFF
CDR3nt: TGTGCTAGTGGTTCCCTCGGGACAGCTGAGCAGTTCTTC

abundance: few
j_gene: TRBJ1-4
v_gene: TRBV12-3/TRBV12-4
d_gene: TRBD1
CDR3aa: CASQSQGGNEKLFF
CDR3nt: TGTGCCAGCCAATCACAGGGGGGGAATGAAAAACTGTTTTTT

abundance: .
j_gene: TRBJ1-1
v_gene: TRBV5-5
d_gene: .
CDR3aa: CASSLVGWENTEAFF
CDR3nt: TGTGCCAGCAGCTTGGTGGGGTGGGAGAACACTGAAGCTTTCTTT

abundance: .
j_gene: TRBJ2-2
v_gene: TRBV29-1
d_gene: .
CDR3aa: CSVRGENTGELFF
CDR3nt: TGCAGCGTTAGGGGGGAGAACACCGGGGAGCTGTTTTTT

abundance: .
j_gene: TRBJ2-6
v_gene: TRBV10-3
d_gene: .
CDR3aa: CAISDPGSGANVLTF
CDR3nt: TGTGCCATCAGTGACCCTGGCTCTGGGGCCAACGTCCTGACTTTC

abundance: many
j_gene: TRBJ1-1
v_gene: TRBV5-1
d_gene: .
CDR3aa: CASSLSVNTEAFF
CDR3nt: TGCGCCAGCAGCCTGTCGGTGAACACTGAAGCTTTCTTT

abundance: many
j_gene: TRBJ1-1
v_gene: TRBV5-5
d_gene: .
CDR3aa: CASSSIIMNTEAFF
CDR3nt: TGTGCCAGCAGCTCAATTATCATGAACACTGAAGCTTTCTTT

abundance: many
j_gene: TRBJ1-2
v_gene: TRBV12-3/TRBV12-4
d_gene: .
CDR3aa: CASSFGVHGYTF
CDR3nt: TGTGCCAGCAGTTTCGGAGTCCATGGCTACACCTTC

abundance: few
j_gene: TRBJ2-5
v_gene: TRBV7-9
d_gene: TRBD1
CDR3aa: CASSLGTGFQETQYF
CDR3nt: TGTGCCAGCAGCTTAGGGACAGGGTTCCAAGAGACCCAGTACTTC

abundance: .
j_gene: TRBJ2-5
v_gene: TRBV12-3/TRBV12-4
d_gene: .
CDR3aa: CASSGLPGTQYF
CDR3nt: TGTGCCAGCAGCGGACTGCCCGGAACCCAGTACTTC

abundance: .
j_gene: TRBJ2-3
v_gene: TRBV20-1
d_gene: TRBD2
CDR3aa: CSASRGGGTDTQYF
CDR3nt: TGCAGTGCTAGTCGGGGGGGTGGCACAGATACGCAGTATTTT